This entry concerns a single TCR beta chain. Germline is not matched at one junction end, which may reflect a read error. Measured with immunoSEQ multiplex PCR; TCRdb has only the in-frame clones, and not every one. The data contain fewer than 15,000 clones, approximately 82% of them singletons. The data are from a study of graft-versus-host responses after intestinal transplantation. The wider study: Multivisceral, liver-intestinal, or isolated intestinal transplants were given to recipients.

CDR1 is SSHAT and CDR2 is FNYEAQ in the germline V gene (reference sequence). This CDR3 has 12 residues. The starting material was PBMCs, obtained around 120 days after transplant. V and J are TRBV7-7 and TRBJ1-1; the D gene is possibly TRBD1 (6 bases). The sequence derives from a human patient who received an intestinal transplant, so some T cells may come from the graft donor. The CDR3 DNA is TGTGCTAGCAGCAACAGGGACACTGAAGCTTTCTTT. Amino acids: CASSNRDTEAFF. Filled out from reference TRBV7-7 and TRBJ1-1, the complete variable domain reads GAGVSQSPRYKVTKRGQDVTLRCDPISSHATLYWYQQALGQGPEFLTYFNYEAQPDKSGLPSDRFSAERPEGSISTLTIQRTEQRDSAMYRCASSNRDTEAFFGQGTRLTVV.